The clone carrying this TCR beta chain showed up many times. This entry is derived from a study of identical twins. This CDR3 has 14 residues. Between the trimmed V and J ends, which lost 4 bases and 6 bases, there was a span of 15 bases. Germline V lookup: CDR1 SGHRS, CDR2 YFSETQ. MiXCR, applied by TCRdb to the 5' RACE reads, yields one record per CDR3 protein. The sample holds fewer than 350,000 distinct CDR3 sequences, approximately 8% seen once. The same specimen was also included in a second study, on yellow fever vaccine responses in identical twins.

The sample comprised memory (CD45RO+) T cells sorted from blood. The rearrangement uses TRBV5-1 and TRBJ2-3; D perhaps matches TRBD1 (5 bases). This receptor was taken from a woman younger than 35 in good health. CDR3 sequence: CASSGGHSGDTQYF. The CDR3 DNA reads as TGCGCCAGCAGCGGCGGACACTCCGGGGATACGCAGTATTTT.